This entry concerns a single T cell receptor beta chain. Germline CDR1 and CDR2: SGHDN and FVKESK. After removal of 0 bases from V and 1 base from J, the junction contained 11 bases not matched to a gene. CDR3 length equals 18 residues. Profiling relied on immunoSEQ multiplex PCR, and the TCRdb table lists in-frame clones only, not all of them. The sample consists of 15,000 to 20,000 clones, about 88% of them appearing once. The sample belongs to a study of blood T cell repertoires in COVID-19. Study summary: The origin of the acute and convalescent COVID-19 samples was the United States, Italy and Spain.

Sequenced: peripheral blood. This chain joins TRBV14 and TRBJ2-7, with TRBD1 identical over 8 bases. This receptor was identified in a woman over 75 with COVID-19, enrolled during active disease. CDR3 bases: TGTGCCAGCAGCCAAGATAACCCCGACAGGGGCCCTTCCTACGAGCAGTACTTC. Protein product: CASSQDNPDRGPSYEQYF.